One sample yielded the 16 T cell receptor beta chains listed below, sequenced in a study of Ad26.COV2.S vaccination and SARS-CoV-2 variants. TCRdb's table, derived via immunoSEQ multiplex PCR, lists solely in-frame clones and lacks some. The sample yields around 300,000 clones, 75% to 90% seen once. Treatment indicated: roughly 18 received Ad26.COV2.S at low or high dose, single or two shots; roughly five received placebo; per-sample allocation not given. It was on day 63 after the first vaccine or placebo injection that samples were taken. The specimen comprised peripheral blood, sampled in a trial of Ad26.COV2.S vaccine versus placebo. Receptors originate from a person aged 18-60 years who received the Ad26.COV2.S COVID-19 vaccine or a placebo.

This chain connects TRBV10-3 to TRBJ1-5; 7 nucleotides match TRBD1. J lost 4 bases, V lost 7 bases, and 4 bases had no gene match. CDR3 size: 13 residues. Germline CDR1 reads ENHRY; CDR2 reads SYGVKD. CDR3 region: CAIKEQGNQPQHF. The CDR3 DNA reads TGTGCCATCAAGGAACAGGGGAATCAGCCCCAGCATTTT.

This clone has only a few counts. V is TRBV7-3 and J is TRBJ2-7; D is uncertain. This CDR3 is 10 amino acids long. The germline gives CDR1 SGHTA, CDR2 FQGTGA. Trimming pared 8 bases from V and 5 bases from J, leaving 7 bases between. The CDR3 nucleotides read TGTGCCAGCCATTATGACGAGCAGTACTTC. The encoded protein is CASHYDEQYF.

The rearrangement links TRBV19 to TRBJ1-5; a possible D gene is TRBD1 (5 bases). Looked up from germline, CDR1 is LNHDA and CDR2 is SQIVND (reference sequence). V lost 6 bases and J 1 base, leaving 13 bases between the germline ends. This CDR3 has 15 amino acids. The CDR3: CASRVDRISNQPQHF. The DNA for the CDR3 is TGTGCCAGTAGGGTCGACAGAATCAGCAATCAGCCCCAGCATTTT.

The chain couples TRBV6-5 to TRBJ2-7, with TRBD1 matching over 10 bases. V shed 8 bases, J shed 4 bases, and the junction held 5 bases outside the gene matches. Germline CDR1 MNHEY, CDR2 SVGAGI. The CDR3 length is 13 residues. The CDR3 region is CASLRTGGYEQYF. CDR3 nucleotide sequence: TGTGCCAGCCTTAGGACAGGGGGATACGAGCAGTACTTC.

The rearrangement joins TRBV7-9 to TRBJ2-3; TRBD1 matches 8 bases. This CDR3 is 17 amino acids long. Germline values: CDR1 SEHNR, CDR2 FQNEAQ (reference sequence). The J segment lost 8 bases and the V segment lost 5 bases, leaving 18 bases of the junction unmatched. The DNA of the CDR3 is TGTGCCAGCAGCCCCCCGCTTCGGGGACAGGTCGTAGGTACGCAGTATTTT. Translated, it gives CASSPPLRGQVVGTQYF.

The chain employs TRBV18 and TRBJ2-1; 8 nucleotides align to TRBD1. From germline, CDR1 is KGHSH and CDR2 LQKENI. After removal of 3 bases from V and 7 bases from J, the junction contained 5 bases not matched to a gene. The CDR3 is 14 residues long. The CDR3 DNA reads as TGTGCCAGCTCACCTCAGGGGGCGGGAAATGAGCAGTTCTTC. The encoded protein is CASSPQGAGNEQFF. Combining the CDR3 with reference TRBV18 and TRBJ2-1 gives the whole variable domain NAGVMQNPRHLVRRRGQEARLRCSPMKGHSHVYWYRQLPEEGLKFMVYLQKENIIDESGMPKERFSAEFPKEGPSILRIQQVVRGDSAAYFCASSPQGAGNEQFFGPGTRLTVL.

The gene calls are TRBV2 and TRBJ1-2; the D is unclear. V was cut by 4 bases and J by 4 bases, with 10 bases left in between. Germline V gene data show CDR1 as SNHLY and CDR2 as FYNNEI. This CDR3 has 13 residues. The CDR3 nucleotides read TGTGCCAGCAGTGGGGAGGGAACCTATGGCTACACCTTC. This codes for CASSGEGTYGYTF.

The chain has TRBV14 and TRBJ1-1; D is unresolved. The germline CDR1 and CDR2 sequences are SGHDN and FVKESK. The ends were cut back, 4 bases at V and 1 base at J, with 22 bases in the middle. The CDR3 has 18 amino acids. The CDR3 region has the DNA TGTGCCAGCAGCCTCCGCTCAGGCGGTTTGGGGAAGAACACTGAAGCTTTCTTT. Encoded protein: CASSLRSGGLGKNTEAFF.

The chain is built from TRBV19 and TRBJ2-7, with TRBD1 identical over 9 bases. Germline CDR1 and CDR2: LNHDA and SQIVND (reference sequence). The CDR3 runs to 14 residues. Germline trimming cut 4 bases from V and 6 bases from J; bases unmatched to any gene: 7. The CDR3, as DNA: TGTGCCAGTAGTACACAGGGGGCGCGTGTCGAGCAGTACTTC. This translates into CASSTQGARVEQYF.

The genes are TRBV7-2 and TRBJ2-3; D may be TRBD1 or TRBD2 (5 bases each). The germline V and J ends were trimmed by 5 bases and 0 bases, with 18 bases remaining between them. CDR1 is SGHTA and CDR2 is FQGNSA in the germline V gene. This CDR3 has 17 residues. The CDR3 spells CASSLSGLAVSTDTQYF. CDR3 DNA sequence: TGTGCCAGCAGCCTGTCGGGGCTAGCCGTAAGCACAGATACGCAGTATTTT. Using reference TRBV7-2 and TRBJ2-3 for the parts outside the CDR3, the full variable domain is GAGVSQSPSNKVTEKGKDVELRCDPISGHTALYWYRQSLGQGLEFLIYFQGNSAPDKSGLPSDRFSAERTGGSVSTLTIQRTQQEDSAVYLCASSLSGLAVSTDTQYFGPGTRLTVL.

The genes are TRBV5-1 and TRBJ2-7; 8 positions match TRBD2. V trimming: 4 bases; J trimming: 0 bases; junction bases outside the gene matches: 6. This CDR3 has 15 residues. Germline CDR1 reads SGHRS; CDR2 reads YFSETQ. CDR3 in DNA: TGCGCCAGCAGCCCTGGGACTAGAGTCTCCTACGAGCAGTACTTC. Translation gives CASSPGTRVSYEQYF.

This clone was found a few times. V gene TRBV13 combines with J gene TRBJ2-7; D is uncertain. Looked up from germline, CDR1 is PRHDT and CDR2 is FYEKMQ (reference sequence). The length of the CDR3 is 13 residues. Trimming took 7 bases from V and 2 from J, leaving 12 bases between them. CDR3 sequence (DNA): TGTGCCAGCAAACGAATAGGAACCTACGAGCAGTACTTC. Protein: CASKRIGTYEQYF.

The rearrangement links TRBV28 to TRBJ1-5, with a tentative D call TRBD1 (5 bases). The V and J ends lost 7 bases and 11 bases respectively, with 24 bases between them. Germline CDR1 reads MDHEN; CDR2 reads SYDVKM. CDR3 length: 15 residues. The CDR3 loop reads CASISFRGAGLAQHF. DNA for the CDR3: TGTGCCAGCATAAGTTTCAGAGGGGCAGGTTTGGCCCAGCATTTT.

J is TRBJ2-7 and V is TRBV6-1, with TRBD1 as a possible D gene (7 bases). Germline loops: CDR1 MNHNS, CDR2 SASEGT. This CDR3 has 16 residues. V was shortened by 1 base and J by 2 bases, with 15 bases between the two germline ends. Written as DNA, the CDR3 is TGTGCCAGCAGTGAAGGGCGGGACAGATTTACCTACGAGCAGTACTTC. Protein sequence: CASSEGRDRFTYEQYF.

The chain combines TRBV27 with TRBJ2-1, with TRBD2 matching 8 bases. With V trimmed by 3 bases and J by 2 bases, 0 bases remained unmatched. CDR1 MNHEY and CDR2 SMNVEV come from the germline V gene (reference sequence). This CDR3 has 14 amino acids. CDR3 sequence (DNA): TGTGCCAGCAGTTTGCGGGGGGCCTACAATGAGCAGTTCTTC. It codes for CASSLRGAYNEQFF.

This clone was picked up a small number of times. The chain carries TRBV11-2 and TRBJ1-5, with 11 bases fitting TRBD1. J gave up 5 bases and V 4 bases, and 4 bases lay outside the gene matches. The CDR3 contains 15 residues. The germline V gene has CDR1 SGHAT and CDR2 FQNNGV. The CDR3 DNA reads TGTGCCAGCAGCTGGGGGACAGGGGGGGATCAGCCCCAGCATTTT. Protein: CASSWGTGGDQPQHF.